There are many counts of the clone carrying this T cell receptor (beta chain). CDR3 length equals 14 residues. V dropped 5 bases and J dropped 4; count of bases not matched to a gene: 6. CDR1 and CDR2 from the germline V gene are SGHTA and FQGNSA. TCRdb fed the reads into MiXCR, producing one record per CDR3 protein. Altogether about 260,000 distinct CDR3 sequences are present, 9.1% being singletons, with the ten largest covering more than 12%. The sample belongs to a study of T cell repertoires in cytomegalovirus infection. The rearrangement links TRBV7-2 to TRBJ2-3; 7 positions match TRBD1. The clonotype originates from a human donor in good health (CMV status not recorded). Some clones in this sample may be carry-over from other donors' samples. Sequenced sample: PBMCs. The CDR3 spells CASSADRVADTQYF. The CDR3 DNA is TGTGCCAGCAGCGCTGACAGGGTGGCAGATACGCAGTATTTT.